This T cell receptor beta chain emerged from a study of blood T cell repertoires in COVID-19. As handled by the study authors: Cell counts per sample came from amplifying reference gene primers. Some clones are missing from TCRdb's copy, which holds only in-frame ones; the method was immunoSEQ multiplex PCR. The DNA was the basis for D and trimming; V, J and clone size are from that table. Among tens of thousands of clones listed, approximately 75% were seen once. Germline lookup yields CDR1 SGHRS and CDR2 YFSETQ. This CDR3 is 15 amino acids long. Trimming removed 6 bases from V and 4 bases from J; junction bases left unmatched: 12. This clone was seen a single time.

Sequencing input: peripheral blood. V is TRBV5-1 and J is TRBJ2-5; 7 bases line up with TRBD2. The TCR sequence derives from a woman aged 60 to 75 with acute or convalescent COVID-19. The DNA for the CDR3 is TGCGCCAGCAAACCTCTAGCGGTATTTAGAGAGACCCAGTACTTC. Translating it yields CASKPLAVFRETQYF.